This T cell receptor (beta chain) was captured in a study of blood T cell repertoires in COVID-19. The overall study: The analysed material was cDNA or gDNA that came from T cells, B-cell-depleted T cells, or PBMCs.

In the original processing: Amplified reference gene primers provided the basis for estimating nucleated cell counts. Assay used: immunoSEQ multiplex PCR; TCRdb lists only in-frame clones, some missing. V, J and clone size were drawn from that table, and D and trimming were deduced from the DNA. The sample lists more than 250,000 clones, about 90% seen once, with approximately 5.2% in the top ten. Trimming removed 6 bases from V and 2 bases from J, with 20 bases in between. The germline V gene encodes CDR1 MNHEY and CDR2 SVGEGT. The CDR3 is 17 amino acids. The chain combines TRBV6-2 or TRBV6-3 with TRBJ1-5, with D tentatively TRBD1 (6 bases). The sequence derives from a woman aged 25-40 years who had recovered from COVID-19. The specimen was PBMCs or T cells enriched from blood (not recorded which). The CDR3 loop reads CASSSGHANRGNQPQHF. In DNA, the CDR3 is TGTGCCAGCAGCTCGGGACACGCCAATAGGGGCAATCAGCCCCAGCATTTT.